The next 26 T cell receptor beta chains were all read from a single sample in a study of Ad26.COV2.S vaccination and SARS-CoV-2 variants. Treatment of the sample: about 20 received Ad26.COV2.S at low or high dose, single or two shots; a few received placebo; per-sample allocation not given. Collection of samples fell on day 63 after the first vaccine or placebo injection. Assay: immunoSEQ multiplex PCR; the TCRdb copy retains only in-frame clones and omits some. Among about 320,000 clones, around four fifths were seen once, and the ten largest hold 2% to 2.5%. Sequencing used peripheral blood, obtained in a trial of Ad26.COV2.S vaccine versus placebo. All receptors come from a person aged 18-60 years who received the Ad26.COV2.S COVID-19 vaccine or a placebo.

The rearrangement links TRBV19 to TRBJ2-1; a possible D gene is TRBD2 (5 bases). Germline assignment: CDR1 LNHDA and CDR2 SQIVND (reference sequence). Trimming took 3 bases from V and 4 from J, leaving 16 bases between them. The CDR3 sequence is 16 residues long. The CDR3 is CASSMGARQGYNEQFF. The CDR3 coding sequence is TGTGCCAGTAGTATGGGAGCAAGGCAAGGTTACAATGAGCAGTTCTTC. The whole variable domain, remainder taken from reference TRBV19 and TRBJ2-1, is DGGITQSPKYLFRKEGQNVTLSCEQNLNHDAMYWYRQDPGQGLRLIYYSQIVNDFQKGDIAEGYSVSREKKESFPLTVTSAQKNPTAFYLCASSMGARQGYNEQFFGPGTRLTVL.

This chain uses TRBV6-9 with TRBJ2-2; D ambiguous. With 3 bases removed from V and 1 base from J, the gap between germline ends came to 9 bases. This CDR3 is built from 15 residues. Germline CDR1 MNHGY, CDR2 SVAAGI. The CDR3 is CASSYGLRNTGELFF. The CDR3 coding sequence is TGTGCCAGCAGTTACGGCCTACGGAACACCGGGGAGCTGTTTTTT.

CDR3 sequence: CAWSPGGLEQYF. DNA of the CDR3: TGTGCCTGGAGCCCAGGGGGGCTTGAGCAGTACTTC. The chain uses TRBV30 and TRBJ2-7; perhaps TRBD1 as D (7 bases). This CDR3 contains 12 residues. Between the trimmed V and J ends, which lost 3 bases and 7 bases, there was a span of 13 bases. Germline-derived CDR1 and CDR2 are GTSNPN and SVGIG (reference sequence).

The genes are TRBV6-5 and TRBJ2-2; D unresolved. V lost 0 bases to trimming and J lost 9 bases, with 8 bases between them. Germline V gene lookup returns CDR1 MNHEY and CDR2 SVGAGI. The length of the CDR3 is 13 residues. This CDR3 reads CASSYSVGRELFF. DNA for the CDR3: TGTGCCAGCAGTTACTCGGTCGGACGGGAGCTGTTTTTT.

This chain uses TRBV13 with TRBJ2-7, with 7 positions matching TRBD1. J was trimmed by 2 bases and V by 0 bases; bases with no gene match: 4. Germline V gene sequence: CDR1 PRHDT, CDR2 FYEKMQ (reference sequence). This CDR3 region has 15 residues. The CDR3 sequence: CASSLGQGETYEQYF. The CDR3 DNA reads as TGTGCCAGCAGCTTAGGGCAGGGGGAGACCTACGAGCAGTACTTC.

V gene TRBV4-1 combines with J gene TRBJ2-1, with D possibly matching TRBD2 (5 bases). Trimming cost V 2 bases and J 4 bases, with 12 bases left between them. CDR3 length: 15 amino acids. Germline assignment: CDR1 MGHRA and CDR2 YSYEKL. The CDR3 DNA is TGCGCCAGCAGCCAACCGGGGAGACGATACAATGAGCAGTTCTTC. Translation: CASSQPGRRYNEQFF.

The genes are TRBV12-5 and TRBJ2-1, with D possibly being TRBD1 or TRBD2 (6 bases each). Trimming took off 4 bases at V and 7 bases at J, with 20 bases between the two ends. This CDR3 region has 16 residues. Germline V CDR1 and CDR2: LGHNT, FRNRAP. The CDR3 bases are TGTGCTAGTGGTTCCGCTGGTCCGGGGGCAAGTAATGAGCAGTTCTTC. Its translation is CASGSAGPGASNEQFF.

This clone was observed a few times. This chain uses TRBV18 with TRBJ2-5; 7 bases agree with TRBD1. Per germline, CDR1 KGHSH and CDR2 LQKENI. The CDR3 runs 14 residues. V dropped 4 bases and J dropped 5; count of bases not matched to a gene: 7. DNA for the CDR3: TGTGCCAGCTCACGGAACAGGGGTGAGGAGACCCAGTACTTC. Translated, it gives CASSRNRGEETQYF. Full variable domain (missing parts from reference TRBV18 and TRBJ2-5): NAGVMQNPRHLVRRRGQEARLRCSPMKGHSHVYWYRQLPEEGLKFMVYLQKENIIDESGMPKERFSAEFPKEGPSILRIQQVVRGDSAAYFCASSRNRGEETQYFGPGTRLLVL.

There are a few counts of this clone. The chain carries TRBV4-2 and TRBJ1-1; D unresolved. The V gene's germline CDR1 is LGHNA and CDR2 YNFKEQ. The CDR3 has 15 amino acids. Trimming stripped 1 base from V and 4 bases from J, with 13 bases between. The DNA for the CDR3 is TGTGCCAGCAGCCAAGCGGGCAGAGGGATCACTGAAGCTTTCTTT. This sequence encodes CASSQAGRGITEAFF.

The chain carries TRBV24-1 and TRBJ2-2; 7 bases align to TRBD1. Germline CDR1 KGHDR, CDR2 SFDVKD. The V gene end was trimmed by 1 base and the J gene end by 4 bases; junction bases not matched to a gene: 8. The CDR3 is made up of 17 amino acids. The CDR3 loop reads CATSDLGTARPTGELFF. The CDR3 DNA reads TGTGCCACCAGTGATTTAGGGACAGCACGGCCCACCGGGGAGCTGTTTTTT.

The chain employs TRBV28 and TRBJ1-2, with 9 bases fitting TRBD1. V was pared by 3 bases and J by 12 bases, with 8 bases of the junction left unmatched. The CDR3 is 13 residues long. The germline V gene has CDR1 MDHEN and CDR2 SYDVKM. CDR3 residues: CASSFGQGRDHTF. The CDR3 DNA is TGTGCCAGCAGTTTCGGACAGGGGCGGGACCACACCTTC.

The chain combines TRBV15 with TRBJ1-5, with D maybe TRBD1 (6 bases). CDR3 length: 16 amino acids. V lost 2 bases to trimming and J lost 4 bases, with 15 bases between them. Germline CDR1 LNHNV, CDR2 YYDKDF (reference sequence). The CDR3 reads CATSRRGGQINQPQHF. Here the CDR3 DNA reads TGTGCCACCAGCAGAAGGGGCGGACAGATAAATCAGCCCCAGCATTTT.

The V call is TRBV7-9, the J call TRBJ2-2; the D call may be TRBD1 or TRBD2 (5 bases each). Germline loops: CDR1 SEHNR, CDR2 FQNEAQ (reference sequence). V was cut by 4 bases and J by 3 bases, with 15 bases left in between. This CDR3 spans 16 amino acids. The CDR3 DNA reads TGTGCCAGCAGCTATTTAGTTAGAGGGGACACCGGGGAGCTGTTTTTT. Translation: CASSYLVRGDTGELFF.

The chain carries TRBV19 and TRBJ2-5, with D possibly TRBD1 on 5 matching bases. Germline V lookup: CDR1 LNHDA, CDR2 SQIVND (reference sequence). The germline V and J ends were trimmed by 7 bases and 5 bases, with 14 bases remaining between them. The CDR3 runs 13 residues. In DNA form, the CDR3 reads TGTGCCAGTACCGCAAGGAAGGGGGAGACCCAGTACTTC. This gives the protein CASTARKGETQYF.

This rearrangement joins TRBV21-1 to TRBJ2-7; TRBD2 is the table's D call and was not checked against the DNA. TRBV21-1 is a pseudogene. The CDR3 loop spans 17 amino acids. The CDR3 nucleotides are TGTGCCAGCGGTAAAGGACTAGCTGGGAAGAGCTCCTACGAGCAGTACTTC. Translating it yields CASGKGLAGKSSYEQYF.

This clone was recorded a few times. The chain uses TRBV6-5 and TRBJ2-2; D may correspond to TRBD1 or TRBD2 (5 bases each). The length of the CDR3 is 14 residues. Trimming shortened V by 10 bases and J by 4 bases, and 16 bases separated the two germline ends. CDR1 and CDR2 from the germline V gene are MNHEY and SVGAGI. CDR3 loop: CATGTAHGTGELFF. CDR3 bases: TGTGCCACAGGGACGGCCCATGGCACCGGGGAGCTGTTTTTT.

The chain has TRBV11-3 and TRBJ1-2; unclear D gene. There are 13 residues in the CDR3. V was trimmed by 2 bases and J by 5 bases, leaving 9 bases between them. Germline V gene sequence: CDR1 SGHNT, CDR2 YENEEA. The CDR3 loop is CASSLRGEYGYTF. The CDR3 bases are TGTGCCAGCAGCTTACGTGGGGAGTATGGCTACACCTTC. Using reference TRBV11-3 and TRBJ1-2 for the parts outside the CDR3, the full variable domain is EAGVVQSPRYKIIEKKQPVAFWCNPISGHNTLYWYLQNLGQGPELLIRYENEEAVDDSQLPKDRFSAERLKGVDSTLKIQPAELGDSAVYLCASSLRGEYGYTFGSGTRLTVV.

The chain uses TRBV29-1 and TRBJ1-1; no clear D gene. CDR1 and CDR2 from the germline V gene are SQVTM and ANQGSEA. The V gene lost 3 bases and the J gene lost 4 bases, with 15 bases spanning the gap. This CDR3 spans 14 amino acids. DNA of the CDR3: TGCAGCGTTGAGGGTTCGGGTGTGGGCACTGAAGCTTTCTTT. It codes for CSVEGSGVGTEAFF. The full variable domain, its missing parts supplied by reference TRBV29-1 and TRBJ1-1, is SAVISQKPSRDICQRGTSLTIQCQVDSQVTMMFWYRQQPGQSLTLIATANQGSEATYESGFVIDKFPISRPNLTFSTLTVSNMSPEDSSIYLCSVEGSGVGTEAFFGQGTRLTVV.

The genes are TRBV25-1 and TRBJ2-5, with D possibly TRBD2 on 5 matching bases. Germline CDR1 is MGHDK and CDR2 is SYGVNS. The length of the CDR3 is 13 residues. Trimming took 4 bases from V and 5 from J, leaving 11 bases between them. The CDR3 DNA reads TGTGCCAGCAGTGGGATTAGCGTGGAGACCCAGTACTTC. It is translated as CASSGISVETQYF.

The chain has TRBV5-5 and TRBJ1-6; no firm D call. The CDR3 covers 17 residues. The germline CDR1 and CDR2 sequences are SGHKS and YYEKEE (reference sequence). V was clipped by 2 bases and J by 0 bases, with 12 bases between them. The CDR3 loop reads CASSFTGSSSYNSPLHF. CDR3 DNA sequence: TGTGCCAGCAGCTTTACTGGGTCGAGCTCCTATAATTCACCCCTCCACTTT.

The chain carries TRBV9 and TRBJ2-3, with D unresolved. This CDR3 comprises 15 residues. Looked up from germline, CDR1 is SGDLS and CDR2 is YYNGEE. Trimming removed 4 bases from V and 2 bases from J, with 14 bases in between. The CDR3 reads CASSTGFFSTDTQYF. The CDR3 nucleotides are TGTGCCAGCAGCACCGGCTTTTTTTCCACAGATACGCAGTATTTT.

The chain joins TRBV21-1 to TRBJ2-5. TRBV21-1 is annotated as a pseudogene. The CDR3 spans 15 residues. DNA of the CDR3: TGTGCCAGCCGAAAACTGGGGGACCACGCCCAGACCCAGTACTTC. Amino acid sequence: CASRKLGDHAQTQYF.

This clone occurred once. The rearrangement uses TRBV3-1 (or the pseudogene TRBV3-2) and TRBJ2-1; 11 nucleotides match TRBD2. CDR1 is LGHDT and CDR2 is YNNKEL in the germline V gene (reference sequence). Trimming took 1 base from V and 9 from J; bases not matched to a gene: 5. CDR3 size: 15 residues. CDR3 coding DNA: TGTGCCAGCAGCCAAGGGCTAGCGGGGGGTAGTGAGCAGTTCTTC. Amino acid sequence: CASSQGLAGGSEQFF.

V gene TRBV7-9 combines with J gene TRBJ2-7; D is unresolved. The V end was cut by 1 base, the J end by 1 base, with 8 bases between. The CDR3 length is 14 residues. Looked up from germline, CDR1 is SEHNR and CDR2 is FQNEAQ (reference sequence). This chain's CDR3 is CASSLEGKSYEQYF. The CDR3 nucleotides are TGTGCCAGCAGCTTAGAAGGGAAATCCTACGAGCAGTACTTC.

The chain couples TRBV4-2 to TRBJ1-2; D unresolved. Per the germline V gene, CDR1 is LGHNA and CDR2 is YNFKEQ. V was pared by 0 bases and J by 0 bases, with 20 bases between. The CDR3 contains 19 residues. The CDR3 reads CASSQDEYRAQLANYGYTF. The CDR3 DNA reads TGTGCCAGCAGCCAAGATGAGTACCGGGCACAGTTAGCTAACTATGGCTACACCTTC.

The gene calls are TRBV28 and TRBJ1-5, with D possibly matching TRBD1 (5 bases). V lost 6 bases and J 11 bases, leaving 29 bases between the germline ends. There are 17 residues in the CDR3. Germline CDR1 is MDHEN and CDR2 is SYDVKM. The chain's CDR3 is CASSYPESGVRGSTQHF. Written as DNA, the CDR3 is TGTGCCAGCAGCTACCCGGAGTCGGGGGTGCGAGGGTCGACCCAGCATTTT.